The 6 T cell receptor beta chains below were found in one sample sequenced in a study of cytomegalovirus exposure and HLA in healthy donors. The PCR had 60 Vbeta and 13 Jbeta primers. Data came from immunoSEQ multiplex PCR; TCRdb stores just in-frame clones and leaves some out. The table lists 100,000 or so clones, roughly 15% of them singletons, with around 0.86% in the top ten. Sequenced sample: PBMCs. The receptors here all came from a female donor in good health and CMV-seronegative.

There are many counts of this clone. The chain employs TRBV5-1 and TRBJ1-4; D may be TRBD1 (5 bases). The V end was cut by 0 bases, the J end by 8 bases, with 14 bases between. The CDR3 has 15 amino acids. CDR1 and CDR2 (germline): SGHRS, YFSETQ. The CDR3 DNA sequence: TGCGCCAGCAGCTTGGAACGGGGGAGTGAGGAAAAACTGTTTTTT. Protein product: CASSLERGSEEKLFF.

This rearrangement joins TRBV29-1 to TRBJ2-2; 7 bases map to TRBD2. CDR1 is SQVTM and CDR2 is ANQGSEA in the germline V gene. The CDR3 sequence is 17 residues long. Trimming took 2 bases from V and 4 from J; bases not matched to a gene: 13. The CDR3 nucleotides are TGCAGCGTTGAAACGTTAGTAGTAGGGAGGGTCACCGGGGAGCTGTTTTTT. It is translated as CSVETLVVGRVTGELFF.

This chain links TRBV29-1 with TRBJ2-7; TRBD2 matches 10 bases. The CDR3 is 13 amino acids. Germline trimming cut 7 bases from V and 7 bases from J; bases unmatched to any gene: 10. Germline CDR1 reads SQVTM; CDR2 reads ANQGSEA. The CDR3 reads CSAKSGGAGEQYF. CDR3 DNA: TGCAGCGCCAAGAGCGGGGGGGCGGGTGAGCAGTACTTC.

This clone was seen a handful of times. The chain is built from TRBV7-9 and TRBJ1-4; D is unresolved. The CDR3 is 14 residues long. Germline loops: CDR1 SEHNR, CDR2 FQNEAQ (reference sequence). V lost 0 bases to trimming and J lost 4 bases, with 6 bases between them. The DNA of the CDR3 is TGTGCCAGCAGCTTAGCAGGAGATAATGAAAAACTGTTTTTT. Translating it yields CASSLAGDNEKLFF.

V usage is TRBV28 and J usage is TRBJ2-7, with TRBD2 matching 8 bases. V lost 5 bases, J lost 0 bases, and 6 bases stayed unmatched. Germline assignment: CDR1 MDHEN and CDR2 SYDVKM. The CDR3 totals 15 residues. This chain's CDR3 is CASSRKRESSYEQYF. CDR3 coding DNA: TGTGCCAGCAGTAGGAAGCGGGAGAGCTCCTACGAGCAGTACTTC.

This chain connects TRBV4-3 to TRBJ2-3; 8 nucleotides align to TRBD1. The V gene's germline CDR1 is LGHNA and CDR2 YSLEER. The V and J ends lost 4 bases and 4 bases, in that order; junction bases with no gene match: 4. CDR3 length: 14 residues. CDR3 nucleotides: TGCGCCAGCAGCCTTCGGACAGGGTCAGATACGCAGTATTTT. This sequence encodes CASSLRTGSDTQYF.